The rows below give T cell receptor beta chains drawn from one sample of a study of cytomegalovirus exposure and HLA in healthy donors. Libraries were prepared by immunoSEQ multiplex PCR; TCRdb keeps only in-frame clonotypes and omits some of them. Of around 110,000 clones listed, roughly 80% are singletons. Specimen: PBMCs. The origin of the receptors is a man aged 25-45 years in good health and CMV-seronegative. Each CDR3 is given without its conserved first and last residue. The order of the fields is V gene, J gene, CDR3 protein.

TRBV6-5	TRBJ1-1	ASSYGGRTTEAF
TRBV27	TRBJ1-1	ASRWTVYTEAF
TRBV27	TRBJ1-1	ASSLGPEALNTEAF
TRBV5-1	TRBJ1-2	ASSSHRTGMEDYGYT
TRBV7-9	TRBJ1-2	ASSLNSRVK
TRBV6-5	TRBJ2-3	ASSYSSGTDTQY
TRBV7-9	TRBJ1-1	SSSLASGGAGSEAF
TRBV2	TRBJ2-1	ASSEGPSGGSEQF
TRBV18	TRBJ1-2	ASSQSHSTGGYGYT
TRBV6-6	TRBJ1-3	ASSSGYRGNTIY
TRBV28	TRBJ2-5	ASQDRLAGGRETQY
TRBV9	TRBJ2-3	ASSVALHGDTQY
TRBV5-8	TRBJ2-4	ASSSYGTENIQY
TRBV27	TRBJ1-6	ASPPQVSSYNSPLH
TRBV29-1	TRBJ2-1	SVAGTYNEQF
TRBV21-1	TRBJ2-2	ASDVAGRTGELF
TRBV5-4	TRBJ1-1	ASSLTTGNTEAF
TRBV30	TRBJ2-5	AWSVLAGGPGETQY
TRBV7-9	TRBJ2-7	ASSGQEPYEQY
TRBV10-2	TRBJ1-4	ASSPDRGHEKLF
TRBV28	TRBJ1-1	ASSDPRGFDTEAF
TRBV6-1	TRBJ2-3	ASSAGRQISSTDTQY
TRBV7-2	TRBJ2-3	ASSLVAHRRGDTQY
TRBV9	TRBJ2-1	ASSVVARGTGEQF
TRBV28	TRBJ2-7	ATKGRGYVYEQY
TRBV6-1	TRBJ1-3	AAPVRVSGNTIY
TRBV10-3	TRBJ2-7	AIGDSTSYEQY